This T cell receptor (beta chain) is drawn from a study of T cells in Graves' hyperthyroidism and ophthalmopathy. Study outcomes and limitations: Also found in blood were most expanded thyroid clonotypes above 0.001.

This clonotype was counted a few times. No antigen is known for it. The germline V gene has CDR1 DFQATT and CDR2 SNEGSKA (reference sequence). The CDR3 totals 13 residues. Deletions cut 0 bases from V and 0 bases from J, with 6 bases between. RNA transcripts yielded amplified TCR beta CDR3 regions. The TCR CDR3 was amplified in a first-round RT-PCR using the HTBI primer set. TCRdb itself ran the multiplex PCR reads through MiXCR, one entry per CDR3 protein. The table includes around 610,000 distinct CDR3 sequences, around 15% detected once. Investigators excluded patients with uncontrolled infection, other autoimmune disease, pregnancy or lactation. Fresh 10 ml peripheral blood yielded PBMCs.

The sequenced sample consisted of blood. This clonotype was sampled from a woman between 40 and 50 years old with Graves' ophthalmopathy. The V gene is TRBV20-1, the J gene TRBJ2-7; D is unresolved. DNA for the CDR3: TGCAGTGCTAGAGATGGGCACTCCTACGAGCAGTACTTC. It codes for CSARDGHSYEQYF.